This TCR beta chain was sequenced for a study of blood T cell repertoires in COVID-19. Germline trimming cut 5 bases from V and 4 bases from J; bases unmatched to any gene: 6. Germline V CDR1 and CDR2: SEHNR, FQNEAQ (reference sequence). This CDR3 spans 15 amino acids. Per the original methods: Nucleated cell number was recorded as an estimate derived from reference gene primer amplification. Only in-frame clones appear in the TCRdb table, and some are missing; sequencing was by immunoSEQ multiplex PCR. D and trimming come from the DNA, and the V and J calls and clone size come from that table. The table has roughly 160,000 clones, about 80% seen once. Participants' own reports of clinical history determined their cohort assignment.

The clonotype was recovered from a man between 50 and 59 years old who had recovered from COVID-19. The chain carries TRBV7-9 and TRBJ1-3, with TRBD1 matching 9 bases. The material sequenced was PBMCs or T cells enriched from blood (not recorded which). The CDR3 region has the DNA TGTGCCAGCAGCCTTAACAGGGGGCAAGGAAACACCATATATTTT. Amino acid sequence: CASSLNRGQGNTIYF.